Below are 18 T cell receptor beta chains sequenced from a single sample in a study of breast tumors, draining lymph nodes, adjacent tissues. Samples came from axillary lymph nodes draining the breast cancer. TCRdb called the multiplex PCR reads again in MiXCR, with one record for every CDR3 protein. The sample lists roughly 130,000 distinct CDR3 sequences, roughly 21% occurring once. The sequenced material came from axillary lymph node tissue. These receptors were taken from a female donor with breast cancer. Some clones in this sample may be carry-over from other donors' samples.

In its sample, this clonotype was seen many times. This chain's CDR3 is CASSPFNAKDTQYF. As DNA, the CDR3 is TGTGCCAGCAGCCCTTTTAACGCGAAAGATACGCAGTATTTT. J is TRBJ2-3 and V is TRBV12-3 or TRBV12-4; D gene unclear. V was trimmed by 6 bases and J by 5 bases, leaving 15 bases between them. The CDR3 covers 14 residues.

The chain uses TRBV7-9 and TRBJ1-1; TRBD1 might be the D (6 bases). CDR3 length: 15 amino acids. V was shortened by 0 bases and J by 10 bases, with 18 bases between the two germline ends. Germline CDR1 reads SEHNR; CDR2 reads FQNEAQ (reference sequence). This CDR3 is CASSLAQGREMAAFF. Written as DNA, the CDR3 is TGTGCCAGCAGCTTAGCACAGGGCAGGGAGATGGCAGCTTTCTTT. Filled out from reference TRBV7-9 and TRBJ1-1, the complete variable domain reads DTGVSQNPRHKITKRGQNVTFRCDPISEHNRLYWYRQTLGQGPEFLTYFQNEAQLEKSRLLSDRFSAERPKGSFSTLEIQRTEQGDSAMYLCASSLAQGREMAAFFGQGTRLTVV.

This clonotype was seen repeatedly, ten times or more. The CDR3 here is CSVEDYAGYEQYF. DNA of the CDR3: TGCAGCGTTGAGGACTACGCGGGGTACGAGCAGTACTTC. The chain uses TRBV29-1 and TRBJ2-7, with a tentative D call TRBD2 (6 bases). Per germline, CDR1 SQVTM and CDR2 ANQGSEA. V was shortened by 3 bases and J by 4 bases, with 13 bases between the two germline ends. The CDR3 consists of 13 residues.

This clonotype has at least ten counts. CDR3 bases: TGTGCCAGCAGCCGATCAGGGGAAATTGGGGAGACCCAGTACTTC. Its protein product is CASSRSGEIGETQYF. The rearrangement links TRBV7-9 to TRBJ2-5; weak D call: TRBD1 (6 bases). CDR3 length: 15 residues. V shed 5 bases and J shed 5 bases, with 18 bases lying between them. Germline V CDR1 and CDR2: SEHNR, FQNEAQ (reference sequence).

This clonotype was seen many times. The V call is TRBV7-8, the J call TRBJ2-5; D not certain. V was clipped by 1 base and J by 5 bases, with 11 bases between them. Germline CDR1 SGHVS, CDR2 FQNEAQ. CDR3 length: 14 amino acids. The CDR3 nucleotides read TGTGCCAGCAGCTTAGAGTACTATCGGGAGACCCAGTACTTC. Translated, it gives CASSLEYYRETQYF.

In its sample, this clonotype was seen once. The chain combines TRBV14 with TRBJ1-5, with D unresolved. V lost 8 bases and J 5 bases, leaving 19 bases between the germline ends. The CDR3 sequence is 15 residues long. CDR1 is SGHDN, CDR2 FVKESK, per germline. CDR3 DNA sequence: TGTGCCAGCTACCTCGGGGATGGAAGATATCAGCCCCAGCATTTT. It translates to CASYLGDGRYQPQHF. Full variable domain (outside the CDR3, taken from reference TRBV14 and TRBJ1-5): EAGVTQFPSHSVIEKGQTVTLRCDPISGHDNLYWYRRVMGKEIKFLLHFVKESKQDESGMPNNRFLAERTGGTYSTLKVQPAELEDSGVYFCASYLGDGRYQPQHFGDGTRLSIL.

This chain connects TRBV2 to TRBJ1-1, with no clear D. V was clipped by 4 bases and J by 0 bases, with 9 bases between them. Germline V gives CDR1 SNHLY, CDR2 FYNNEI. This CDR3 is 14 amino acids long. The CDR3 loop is CASSVQLMNTEAFF. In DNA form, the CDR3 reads TGTGCCAGCAGTGTACAGCTGATGAACACTGAAGCTTTCTTT.

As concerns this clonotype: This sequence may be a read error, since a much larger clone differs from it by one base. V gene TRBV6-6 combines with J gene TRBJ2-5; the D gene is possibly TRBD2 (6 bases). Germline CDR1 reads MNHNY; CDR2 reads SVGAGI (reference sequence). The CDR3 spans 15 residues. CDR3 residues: CASSSPASAQGTQYF. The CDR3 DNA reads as TGTGCCAGCAGTTCCCCGGCTAGCGCCCAAGGGACCCAGTACTTC.

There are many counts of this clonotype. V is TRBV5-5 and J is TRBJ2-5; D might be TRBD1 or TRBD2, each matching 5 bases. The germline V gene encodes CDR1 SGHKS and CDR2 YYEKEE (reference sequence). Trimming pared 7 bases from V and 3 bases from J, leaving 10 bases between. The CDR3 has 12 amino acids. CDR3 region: CASAEGKETQYF. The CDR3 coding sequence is TGTGCCAGCGCAGAGGGGAAAGAGACCCAGTACTTC.

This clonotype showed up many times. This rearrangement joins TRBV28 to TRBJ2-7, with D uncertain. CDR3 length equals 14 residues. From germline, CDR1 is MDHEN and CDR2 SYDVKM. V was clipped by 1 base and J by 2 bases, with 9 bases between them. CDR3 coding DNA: TGTGCCAGCAGTTTATATTTAGGGACCTACGAGCAGTACTTC. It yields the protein CASSLYLGTYEQYF.

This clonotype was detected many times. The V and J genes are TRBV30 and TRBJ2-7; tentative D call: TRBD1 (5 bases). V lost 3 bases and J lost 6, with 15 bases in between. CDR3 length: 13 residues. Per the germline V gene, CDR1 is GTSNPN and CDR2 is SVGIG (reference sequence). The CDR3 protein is CAWRMAGLSEQYF. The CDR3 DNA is TGTGCCTGGAGAATGGCAGGGCTAAGCGAGCAGTACTTC.

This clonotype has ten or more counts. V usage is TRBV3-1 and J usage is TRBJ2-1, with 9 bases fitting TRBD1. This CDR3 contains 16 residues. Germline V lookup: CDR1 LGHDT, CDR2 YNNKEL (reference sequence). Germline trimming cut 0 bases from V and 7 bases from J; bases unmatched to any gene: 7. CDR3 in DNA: TGTGCCAGCAGCCAAGATCTAGGACAGGGGAGAAATGAGCAGTTCTTC. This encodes CASSQDLGQGRNEQFF.

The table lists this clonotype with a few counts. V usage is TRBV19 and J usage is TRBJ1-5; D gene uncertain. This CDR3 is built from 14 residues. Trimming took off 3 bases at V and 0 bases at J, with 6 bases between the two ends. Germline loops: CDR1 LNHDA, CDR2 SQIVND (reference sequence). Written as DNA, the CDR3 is TGTGCCAGTAGTATCCCTTTTAGCAATCAGCCCCAGCATTTT. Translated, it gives CASSIPFSNQPQHF.

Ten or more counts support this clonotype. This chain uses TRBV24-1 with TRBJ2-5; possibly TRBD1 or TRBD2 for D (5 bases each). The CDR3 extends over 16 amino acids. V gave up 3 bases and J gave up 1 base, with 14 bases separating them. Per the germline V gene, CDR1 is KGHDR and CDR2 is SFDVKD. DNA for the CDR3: TGTGCCACCAGTGATCCTGCCGGGGACCTCCAAGAGACCCAGTACTTC. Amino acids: CATSDPAGDLQETQYF.

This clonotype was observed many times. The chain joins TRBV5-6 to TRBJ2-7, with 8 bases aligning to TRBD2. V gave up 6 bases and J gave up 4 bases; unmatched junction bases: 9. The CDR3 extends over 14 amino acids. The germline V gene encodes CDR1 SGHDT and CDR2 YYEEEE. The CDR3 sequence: CASILQTSVYEQYF. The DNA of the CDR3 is TGTGCCAGCATCCTGCAGACTAGCGTGTACGAGCAGTACTTC.

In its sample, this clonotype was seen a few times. CDR3 amino acids: CASSLGPGDTGELFF. DNA of the CDR3: TGTGCCAGCAGCTTAGGTCCAGGGGATACCGGGGAGCTGTTTTTT. The chain employs TRBV11-2 and TRBJ2-2; TRBD1 might be the D (6 bases). This CDR3 has 15 amino acids. V gave up 1 base and J gave up 5 bases, with 11 bases separating them. Per germline, CDR1 SGHAT and CDR2 FQNNGV.

The CDR3 region has the DNA TGTGCCAGCTCGTCCCGACAAGCTGCCACTGCAGATACGCAGTATTTT. Protein product: CASSSRQAATADTQYF. V usage is TRBV18 and J usage is TRBJ2-3; D not resolved. V was shortened by 6 bases and J by 4 bases, with 20 bases between the two germline ends. Germline V gene sequence: CDR1 KGHSH, CDR2 LQKENI. CDR3 length: 16 amino acids.

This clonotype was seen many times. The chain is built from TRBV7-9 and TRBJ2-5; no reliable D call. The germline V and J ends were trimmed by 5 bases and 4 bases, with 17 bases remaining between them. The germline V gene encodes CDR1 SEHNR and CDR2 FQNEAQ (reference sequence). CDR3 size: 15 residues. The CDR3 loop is CASSTDSSQIETQYF. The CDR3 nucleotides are TGTGCCAGCAGCACTGATAGCAGCCAGATAGAGACCCAGTACTTC.